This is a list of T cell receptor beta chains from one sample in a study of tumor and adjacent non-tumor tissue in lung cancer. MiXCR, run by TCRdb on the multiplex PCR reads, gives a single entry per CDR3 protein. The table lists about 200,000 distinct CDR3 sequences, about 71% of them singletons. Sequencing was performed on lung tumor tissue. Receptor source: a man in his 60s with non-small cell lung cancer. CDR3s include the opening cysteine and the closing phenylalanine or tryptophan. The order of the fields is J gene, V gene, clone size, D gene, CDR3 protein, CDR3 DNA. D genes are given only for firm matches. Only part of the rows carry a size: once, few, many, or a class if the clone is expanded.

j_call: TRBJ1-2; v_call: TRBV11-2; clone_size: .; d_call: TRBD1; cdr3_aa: CARILQGNYGYTF; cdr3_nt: TGTGCCAGGATCTTACAGGGGAACTATGGCTACACCTTC
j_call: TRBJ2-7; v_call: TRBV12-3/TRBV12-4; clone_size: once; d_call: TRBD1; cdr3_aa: CASRATGSSYEHYF; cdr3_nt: TGTGCCAGCAGAGCGACAGGGAGCTCTTACGAGCACTACTTC
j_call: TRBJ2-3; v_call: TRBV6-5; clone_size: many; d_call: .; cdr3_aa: CASSDGLLLTDTQYF; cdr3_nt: TGTGCCAGCAGCGACGGGCTACTTCTCACAGATACGCAGTATTTT
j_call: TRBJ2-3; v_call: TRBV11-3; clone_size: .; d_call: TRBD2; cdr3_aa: CVSSLVAGGRTDTQYF; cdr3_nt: TGTGTCAGCAGCTTAGTTGCGGGGGGCCGCACAGATACGCAGTATTTT
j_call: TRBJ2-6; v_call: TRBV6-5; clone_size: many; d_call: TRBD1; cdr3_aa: CASSIGTGVIRGANVLTF; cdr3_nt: TGTGCCAGCAGTATAGGGACAGGAGTCATTCGGGGGGCCAACGTCCTGACTTTC
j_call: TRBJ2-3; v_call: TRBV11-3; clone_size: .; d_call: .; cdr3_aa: CASILDAWVTDTQYF; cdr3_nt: TGTGCCAGCATCTTAGATGCCTGGGTCACAGATACGCAGTATTTT
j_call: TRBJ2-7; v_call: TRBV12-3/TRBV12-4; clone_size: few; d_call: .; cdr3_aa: CASSTGVGRERDEQYF; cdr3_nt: TGTGCCAGCAGCACTGGCGTGGGCAGGGAAAGAGACGAGCAGTACTTC
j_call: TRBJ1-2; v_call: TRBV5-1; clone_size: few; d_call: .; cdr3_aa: CASSLGDVDYGYTF; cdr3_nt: TGCGCCAGCAGCTTGGGGGATGTAGACTATGGTTACACCTTC
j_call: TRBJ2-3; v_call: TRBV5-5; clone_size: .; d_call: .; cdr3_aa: CASSLGARANMQYF; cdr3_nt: TGTGCCAGCAGCTTGGGAGCGAGGGCAAATATGCAGTATTTT
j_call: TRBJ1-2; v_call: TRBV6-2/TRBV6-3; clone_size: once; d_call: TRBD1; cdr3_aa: CISSLSTGTGEGYTF; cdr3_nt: TGTATCAGCAGTTTATCAACCGGGACAGGGGAGGGCTACACCTTC
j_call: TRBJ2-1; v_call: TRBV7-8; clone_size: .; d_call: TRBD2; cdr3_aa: CASSLGTSNNEQFF; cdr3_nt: TGTGCCAGCAGCTTGGGGACTAGTAACAATGAGCAGTTCTTC
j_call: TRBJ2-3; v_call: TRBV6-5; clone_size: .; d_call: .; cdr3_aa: CTSNPPHSGDTQYF; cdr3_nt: TGTACCAGCAACCCCCCCCATAGCGGAGATACGCAGTACTTT
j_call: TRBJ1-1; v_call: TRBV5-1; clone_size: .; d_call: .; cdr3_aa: CASSLSGDAGTGTEAFF; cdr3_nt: TGCGCCAGCAGCTTGAGTGGGGACGCGGGAACGGGCACTGAAGCTTTCTTT
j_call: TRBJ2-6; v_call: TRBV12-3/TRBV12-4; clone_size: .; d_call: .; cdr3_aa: CASSASAGANVLTF; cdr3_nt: TGTGCCAGCAGCGCTAGCGCTGGGGCCAACGTCCTGACTTTC
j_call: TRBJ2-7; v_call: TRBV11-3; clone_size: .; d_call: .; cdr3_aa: CARRPDGGSSYDQYF; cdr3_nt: TGTGCCAGGAGGCCTGACGGCGGAAGCTCCTACGATCAGTACTTC
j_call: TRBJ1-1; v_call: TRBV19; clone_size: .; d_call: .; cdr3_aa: CASSPRDQRAEAFF; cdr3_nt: TGTGCCAGTAGTCCACGGGACCAGAGGGCTGAAGCTTTCTTT
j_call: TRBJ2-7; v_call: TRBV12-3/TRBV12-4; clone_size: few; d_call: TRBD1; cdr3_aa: CASRPGTASSYEQYF; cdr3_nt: TGTGCCAGCAGACCCGGGACAGCCAGCTCCTACGAGCAGTACTTC
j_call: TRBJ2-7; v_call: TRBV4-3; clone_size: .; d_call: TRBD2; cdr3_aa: CANSQELAPSYEQYF; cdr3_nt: TGCGCCAACAGCCAAGAACTAGCGCCTTCCTACGAGCAATACTTC
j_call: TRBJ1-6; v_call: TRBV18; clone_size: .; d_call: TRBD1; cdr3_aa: CASSDRGDRDSPLHF; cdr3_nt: TGTGCTAGCTCCGACCGAGGGGACAGAGATTCACCCCTCCACTTT
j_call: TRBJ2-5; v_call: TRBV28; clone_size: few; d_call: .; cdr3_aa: CASMKWGDLETQYF; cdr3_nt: TGTGCCAGCATGAAGTGGGGGGATCTAGAGACCCAGTACTTC
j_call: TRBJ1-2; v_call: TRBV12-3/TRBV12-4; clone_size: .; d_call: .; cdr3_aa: CVSSLTGGAYGYTF; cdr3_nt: TGTGTCAGCAGTTTAACTGGGGGAGCCTATGGCTACACCTTC
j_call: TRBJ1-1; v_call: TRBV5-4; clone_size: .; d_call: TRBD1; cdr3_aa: CTSSLRQGNTEALF; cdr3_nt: TGTACCAGCAGCCTCCGACAGGGGAACACTGAAGCTCTCTTC
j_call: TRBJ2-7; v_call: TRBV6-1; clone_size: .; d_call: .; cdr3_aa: CASRETMAYDQYF; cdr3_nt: TGTGCCAGCAGAGAAACCATGGCCTACGATCAGTACTTC
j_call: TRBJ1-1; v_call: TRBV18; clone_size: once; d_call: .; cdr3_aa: CASSTGVPRENTEAFF; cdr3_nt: TGTGCCAGCTCAACTGGGGTCCCGAGGGAGAACACTGAAGCTTTCTTT
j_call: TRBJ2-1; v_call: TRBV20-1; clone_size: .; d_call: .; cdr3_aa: CSARVMVLVHLAYNGQFF; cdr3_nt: TGCAGTGCTAGAGTAATGGTCCTGGTCCACCTCGCCTACAATGGGCAGTTCTTC
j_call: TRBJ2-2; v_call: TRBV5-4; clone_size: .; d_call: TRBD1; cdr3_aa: CASSQLTGLANTGELFF; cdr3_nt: TGTGCCAGCAGCCAACTGACAGGGCTCGCGAACACCGGGGAGCTGTTTTTT
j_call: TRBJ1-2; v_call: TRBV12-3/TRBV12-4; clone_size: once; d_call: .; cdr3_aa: CASTSSQGNHYGYIF; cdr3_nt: TGTGCCAGCACTTCATCCCAGGGTAACCACTATGGCTACATCTTC
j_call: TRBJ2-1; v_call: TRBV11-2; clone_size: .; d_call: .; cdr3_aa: CASSRVGGYSEQFF; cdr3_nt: TGTGCCAGCAGCCGGGTAGGAGGCTACAGTGAACAGTTCTTC
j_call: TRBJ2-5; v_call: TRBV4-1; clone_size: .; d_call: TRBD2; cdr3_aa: CASSHGGGLAETQYF; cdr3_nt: TGCGCCAGCAGCCATGGGGGAGGACTAGCAGAGACCCAGTACTTC
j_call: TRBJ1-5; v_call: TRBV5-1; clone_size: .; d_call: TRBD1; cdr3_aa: CASSLGQGGSNQPQDF; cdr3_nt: TGCGCCAGCAGCTTGGGACAGGGTGGAAGCAATCAGCCCCAGGATTTT
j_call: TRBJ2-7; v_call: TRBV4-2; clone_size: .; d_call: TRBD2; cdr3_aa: CASSPSVASGRATYEQYF; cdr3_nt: TGTGCCAGCAGCCCTTCCGTAGCTAGCGGGAGGGCCACCTACGAGCAGTACTTC
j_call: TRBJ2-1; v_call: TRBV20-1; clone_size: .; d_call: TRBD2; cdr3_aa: CSAPQPALAGGTYNEQFF; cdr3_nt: TGCAGTGCCCCTCAACCGGCACTAGCGGGAGGTACCTACAATGAGCAGTTCTTC
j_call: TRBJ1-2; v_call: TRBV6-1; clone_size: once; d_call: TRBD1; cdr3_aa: CASSGDSYSYTF; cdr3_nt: TGTGCCAGCAGTGGGGACAGCTATAGCTACACCTTC
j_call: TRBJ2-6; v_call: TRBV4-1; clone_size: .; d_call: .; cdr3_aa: CASSQDRYRLSGANVLTF; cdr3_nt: TGCGCCAGCAGCCAAGACCGATATAGGCTCTCTGGGGCCAACGTCCTGACTTTC
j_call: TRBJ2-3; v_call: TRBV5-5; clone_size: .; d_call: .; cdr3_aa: CASSMWYLTDTQYF; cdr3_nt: TGTGCCAGCAGCATGTGGTACCTCACAGATACGCAGTATTTT
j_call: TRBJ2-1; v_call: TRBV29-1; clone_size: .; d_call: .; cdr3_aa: CSGEVYLDSVFF; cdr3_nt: TGCAGCGGTGAGGTCTACCTGGACAGCGTGTTCTTC
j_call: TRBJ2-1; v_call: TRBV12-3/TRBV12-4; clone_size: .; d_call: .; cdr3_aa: CASGSTGRRSEQFF; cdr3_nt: TGTGCCAGCGGTTCCACGGGCAGACGCAGTGAGCAGTTCTTC
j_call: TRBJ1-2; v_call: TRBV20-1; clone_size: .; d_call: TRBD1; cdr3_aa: CSASDREKGYTF; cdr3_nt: TGCAGTGCTAGCGACAGGGAAAAAGGTTACACCTTC
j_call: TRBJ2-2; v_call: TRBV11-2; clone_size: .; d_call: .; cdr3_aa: CASILGVDLTGELFF; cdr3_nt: TGTGCCAGCATCCTAGGGGTGGATCTAACCGGGGAGCTGTTTTTT
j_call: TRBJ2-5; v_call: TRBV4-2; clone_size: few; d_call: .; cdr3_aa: CANSQEAHWETQYF; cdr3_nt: TGTGCCAACAGCCAAGAGGCGCACTGGGAGACCCAGTACTTC
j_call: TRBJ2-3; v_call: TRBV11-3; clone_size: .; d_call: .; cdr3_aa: CASSLGPLEVGGHTDTQYF; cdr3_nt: TGTGCCAGTAGCTTAGGTCCCCTAGAAGTCGGGGGCCACACAGATACGCAGTATTTT
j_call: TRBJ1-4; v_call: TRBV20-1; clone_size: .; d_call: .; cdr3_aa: CSASRTREEKLFF; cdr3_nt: TGCAGTGCTAGTAGGACAAGGGAAGAAAAACTGTTTTTT
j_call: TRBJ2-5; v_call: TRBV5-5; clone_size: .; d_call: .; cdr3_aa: CASSRDSAGQETQYF; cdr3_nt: TGTGCCAGCAGCCGAGATTCAGCAGGCCAAGAGACCCAGTACTTC
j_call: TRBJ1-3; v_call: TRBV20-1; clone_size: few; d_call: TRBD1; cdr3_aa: CSARSGGPGNTIYF; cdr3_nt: TGCAGTGCTAGATCAGGGGGACCTGGAAACACCATATATTTT
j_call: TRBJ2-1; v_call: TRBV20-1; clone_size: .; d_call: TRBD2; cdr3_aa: CSATEASGMRDEQFF; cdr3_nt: TGCAGTGCCACCGAAGCTAGCGGGATGAGGGATGAGCAGTTCTTC
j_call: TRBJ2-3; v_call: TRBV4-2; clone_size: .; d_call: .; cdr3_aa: CANSQGGTDTEYF; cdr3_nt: TGTGCCAACAGCCAAGGTGGCACAGATACGGAGTATTTT
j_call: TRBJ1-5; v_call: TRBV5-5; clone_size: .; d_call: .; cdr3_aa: CASSLEWGNQPQHF; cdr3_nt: TGTGCCAGCAGCCTAGAGTGGGGGAATCAGCCCCAGCATTTT
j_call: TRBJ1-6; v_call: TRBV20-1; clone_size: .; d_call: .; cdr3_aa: CSPRDLVTGTVSPLHF; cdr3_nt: TGCAGTCCTAGAGATCTGGTCACAGGGACGGTTTCACCCCTCCACTTT